This TCR beta chain was sequenced in a study of blood T cell repertoires in COVID-19. On the study more broadly: Some COVID-19 samples were acute and others convalescent; all came from the United States, Italy and Spain.

This clone came up many times. V was clipped by 4 bases and J by 8 bases, with 15 bases between them. Germline V gene sequence: CDR1 SGHRS, CDR2 YFSETQ. The CDR3 totals 13 residues. Some clones are missing from TCRdb's copy, which holds only in-frame ones; the method was immunoSEQ multiplex PCR. The table lists a few hundred thousand clones, 86% of them singletons, with 1.5% to 2% in the top ten. The V call is TRBV5-1, the J call TRBJ1-1, with TRBD1 as a possible D gene (5 bases). The material sequenced was peripheral blood. This receptor was identified in a woman in her 50s with acute or convalescent COVID-19. Here the CDR3 DNA reads TGCGCCAGCAGCATAGAGACAGCGACCGAAGCTTTCTTT. It is translated as CASSIETATEAFF. The entire variable domain, with the rest obtained from reference TRBV5-1 and TRBJ1-1, is as follows: KAGVTQTPRYLIKTRGQQVTLSCSPISGHRSVSWYQQTPGQGLQFLFEYFSETQRNKGNFPGRFSGRQFSNSRSEMNVSTLELGDSALYLCASSIETATEAFFGQGTRLTVV.